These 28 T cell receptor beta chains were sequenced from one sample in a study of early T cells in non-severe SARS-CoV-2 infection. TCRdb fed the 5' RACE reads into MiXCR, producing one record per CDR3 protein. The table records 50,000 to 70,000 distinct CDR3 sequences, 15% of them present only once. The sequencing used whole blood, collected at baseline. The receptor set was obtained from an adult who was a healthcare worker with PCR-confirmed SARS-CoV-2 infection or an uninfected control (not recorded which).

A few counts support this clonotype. The CDR3 DNA is TGCAGTGCCTGGGAGGGCAGGGTCGCATCCTACGAGCAGTACTTC. This gives the protein CSAWEGRVASYEQYF. This rearrangement joins TRBV20-1 to TRBJ2-7, with 7 positions matching TRBD2. Trimming removed 6 bases from V and 1 base from J; junction bases left unmatched: 12. The CDR3 is 15 amino acids. Germline loops: CDR1 DFQATT, CDR2 SNEGSKA (reference sequence).

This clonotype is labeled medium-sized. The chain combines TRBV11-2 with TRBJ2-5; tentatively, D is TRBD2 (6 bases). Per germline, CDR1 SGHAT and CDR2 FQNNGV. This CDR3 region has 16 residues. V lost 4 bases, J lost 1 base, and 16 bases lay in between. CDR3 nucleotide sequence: TGTGCCAGCAGCTCTACTAGCAGCATGGGCCAAGAGACCCAGTACTTC. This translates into CASSSTSSMGQETQYF.

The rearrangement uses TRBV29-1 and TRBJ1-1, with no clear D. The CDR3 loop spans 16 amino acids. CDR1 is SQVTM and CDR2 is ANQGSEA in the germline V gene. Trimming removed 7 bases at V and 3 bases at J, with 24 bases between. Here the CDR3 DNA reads TGCAGCGCCAACTCCCCGGGTAAACTCTCGTACACTGAAGCTTTCTTT. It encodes CSANSPGKLSYTEAFF.

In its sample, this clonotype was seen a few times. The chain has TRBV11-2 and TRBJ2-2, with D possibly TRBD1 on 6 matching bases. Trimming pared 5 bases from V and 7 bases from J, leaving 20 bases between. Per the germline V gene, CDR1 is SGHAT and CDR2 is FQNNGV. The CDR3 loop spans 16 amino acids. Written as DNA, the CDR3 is TGTGCCAGCAGCGAAAATCCAACAGGGATGGTCGGGGAGCTGTTTTTT. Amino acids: CASSENPTGMVGELFF.

CDR3 protein: CASSLSVQPQHF. The CDR3 nucleotides read TGTGCCAGCAGTTTATCTGTTCAGCCCCAGCATTTT. The V gene is TRBV28, the J gene TRBJ1-5, with no clear D. The germline V gene has CDR1 MDHEN and CDR2 SYDVKM. Between the trimmed V and J ends, which lost 1 base and 6 bases, there was a span of 4 bases. CDR3 length equals 12 residues.

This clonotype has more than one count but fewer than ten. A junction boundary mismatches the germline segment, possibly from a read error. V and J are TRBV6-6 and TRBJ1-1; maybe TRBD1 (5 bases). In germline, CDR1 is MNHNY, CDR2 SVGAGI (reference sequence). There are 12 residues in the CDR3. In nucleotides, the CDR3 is TGTGCCGGCAGGGCGGGCGACACTGAAGCTTTCTTT. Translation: CAGRAGDTEAFF.

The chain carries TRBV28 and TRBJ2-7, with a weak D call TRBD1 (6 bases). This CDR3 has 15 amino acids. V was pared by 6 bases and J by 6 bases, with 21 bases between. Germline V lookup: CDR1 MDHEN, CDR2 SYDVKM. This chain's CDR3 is CASSLTPQGLTEQYF. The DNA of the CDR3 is TGTGCCAGCAGCCTTACCCCACAGGGTCTTACCGAGCAGTACTTC. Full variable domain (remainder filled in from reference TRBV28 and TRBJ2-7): DVKVTQSSRYLVKRTGEKVFLECVQDMDHENMFWYRQDPGLGLRLIYFSYDVKMKEKGDIPEGYSVSREKKERFSLILESASTNQTSMYLCASSLTPQGLTEQYFGPGTRLTVT.

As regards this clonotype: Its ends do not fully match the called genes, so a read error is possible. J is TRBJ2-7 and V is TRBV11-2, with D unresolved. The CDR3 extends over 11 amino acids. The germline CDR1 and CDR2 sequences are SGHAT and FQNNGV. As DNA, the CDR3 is TGTGCCAGCAGCCTATTTTACGGGCAGTACTTC. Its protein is CASSLFYGQYF.

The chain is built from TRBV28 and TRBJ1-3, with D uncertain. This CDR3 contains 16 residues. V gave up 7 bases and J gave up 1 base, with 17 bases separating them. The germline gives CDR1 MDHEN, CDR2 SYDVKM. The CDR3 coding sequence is TGTGCCAGCACCCTGGGAGGGAAATTGTCTGGAAACACCATATATTTT. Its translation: CASTLGGKLSGNTIYF.

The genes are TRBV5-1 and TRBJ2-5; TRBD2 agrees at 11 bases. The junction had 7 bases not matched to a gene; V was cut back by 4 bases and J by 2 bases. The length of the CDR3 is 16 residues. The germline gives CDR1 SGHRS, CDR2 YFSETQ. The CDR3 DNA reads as TGCGCCAGCAGCCCCGGGACTAGCGGAGATCAAGAGACCCAGTACTTC. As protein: CASSPGTSGDQETQYF. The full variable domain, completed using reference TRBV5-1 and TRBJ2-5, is KAGVTQTPRYLIKTRGQQVTLSCSPISGHRSVSWYQQTPGQGLQFLFEYFSETQRNKGNFPGRFSGRQFSNSRSEMNVSTLELGDSALYLCASSPGTSGDQETQYFGPGTRLLVL.

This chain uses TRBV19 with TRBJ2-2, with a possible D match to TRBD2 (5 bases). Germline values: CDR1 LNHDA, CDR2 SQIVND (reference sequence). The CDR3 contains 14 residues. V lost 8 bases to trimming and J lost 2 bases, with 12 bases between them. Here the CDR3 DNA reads TGTGCCAGTCTCGGACTGGCTAACACCGGGGAGCTGTTTTTT. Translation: CASLGLANTGELFF. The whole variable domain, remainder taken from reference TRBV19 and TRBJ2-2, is DGGITQSPKYLFRKEGQNVTLSCEQNLNHDAMYWYRQDPGQGLRLIYYSQIVNDFQKGDIAEGYSVSREKKESFPLTVTSAQKNPTAFYLCASLGLANTGELFFGEGSRLTVL.

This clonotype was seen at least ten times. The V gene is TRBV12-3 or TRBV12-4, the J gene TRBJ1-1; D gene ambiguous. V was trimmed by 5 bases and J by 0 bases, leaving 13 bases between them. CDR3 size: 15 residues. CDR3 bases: TGTGCCAGCAGTAACTGGGAGGCCATGAACACTGAAGCTTTCTTT. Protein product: CASSNWEAMNTEAFF.

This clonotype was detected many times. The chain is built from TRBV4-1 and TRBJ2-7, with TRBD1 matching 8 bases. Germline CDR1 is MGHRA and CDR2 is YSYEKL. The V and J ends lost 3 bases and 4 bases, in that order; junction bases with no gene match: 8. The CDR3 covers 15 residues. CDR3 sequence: CASSHDGQGEYEQYF. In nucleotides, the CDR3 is TGCGCCAGCAGCCACGATGGACAGGGAGAATACGAGCAGTACTTC.

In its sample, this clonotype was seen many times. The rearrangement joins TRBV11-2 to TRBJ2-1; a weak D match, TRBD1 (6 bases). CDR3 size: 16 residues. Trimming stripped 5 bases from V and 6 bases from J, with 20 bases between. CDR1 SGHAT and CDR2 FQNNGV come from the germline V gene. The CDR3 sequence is CASSRNLDSRPNEQFF. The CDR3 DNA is TGTGCCAGCAGCCGTAACCTGGACAGCCGCCCCAATGAGCAGTTCTTC.

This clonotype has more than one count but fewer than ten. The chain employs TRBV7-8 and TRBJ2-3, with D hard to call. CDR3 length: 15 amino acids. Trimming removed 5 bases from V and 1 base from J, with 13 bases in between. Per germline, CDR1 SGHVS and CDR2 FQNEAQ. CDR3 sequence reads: CASSQMGRGTDTQYF. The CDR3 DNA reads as TGTGCCAGCAGCCAGATGGGTCGGGGCACAGATACGCAGTATTTT.

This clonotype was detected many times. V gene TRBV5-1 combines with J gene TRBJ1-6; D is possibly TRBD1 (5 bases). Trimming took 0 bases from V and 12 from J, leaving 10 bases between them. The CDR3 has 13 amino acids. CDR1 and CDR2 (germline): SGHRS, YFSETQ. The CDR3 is CASSLEGDRPLHF. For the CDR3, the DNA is TGCGCCAGCAGCTTGGAGGGCGACAGACCCCTCCACTTT.

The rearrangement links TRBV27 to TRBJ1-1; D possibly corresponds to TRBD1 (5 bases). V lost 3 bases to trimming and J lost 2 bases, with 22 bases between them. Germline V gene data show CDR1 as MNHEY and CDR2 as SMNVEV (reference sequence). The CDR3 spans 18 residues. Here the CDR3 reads CASSFLRDLTGGNTEAFF. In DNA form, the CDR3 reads TGTGCCAGCAGTTTCTTACGGGACCTTACGGGGGGAAACACTGAAGCTTTCTTT.

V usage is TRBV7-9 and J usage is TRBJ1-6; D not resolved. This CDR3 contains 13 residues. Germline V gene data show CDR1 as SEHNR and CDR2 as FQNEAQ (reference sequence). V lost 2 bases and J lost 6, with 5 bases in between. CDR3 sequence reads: CASSLSGNSPLHF. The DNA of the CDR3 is TGTGCCAGCAGCTTATCCGGTAATTCACCCCTCCACTTT.

In nucleotides, the CDR3 is TGCAGCGTTGGAGGGACCTACGAGCAGTACTTC. Amino acids: CSVGGTYEQYF. This chain links TRBV29-1 with TRBJ2-7; a weak D match, TRBD2 (5 bases). There are 11 residues in the CDR3. Trimming shortened V by 4 bases and J by 2 bases, and 6 bases separated the two germline ends. Germline CDR1 and CDR2: SQVTM and ANQGSEA.

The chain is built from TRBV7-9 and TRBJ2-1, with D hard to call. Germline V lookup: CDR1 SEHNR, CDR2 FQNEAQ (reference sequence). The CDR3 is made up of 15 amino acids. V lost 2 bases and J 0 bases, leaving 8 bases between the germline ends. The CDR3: CASSLQVSSYNEQFF. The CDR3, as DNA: TGTGCCAGCAGCTTACAGGTTAGCTCCTACAATGAGCAGTTCTTC.

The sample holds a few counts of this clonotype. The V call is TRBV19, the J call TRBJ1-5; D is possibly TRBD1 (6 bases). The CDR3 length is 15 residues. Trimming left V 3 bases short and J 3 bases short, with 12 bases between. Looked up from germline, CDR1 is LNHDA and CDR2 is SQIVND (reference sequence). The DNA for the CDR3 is TGTGCCAGTAGTATTGGGGGGCTGAACAATCAGCCCCAGCATTTT. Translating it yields CASSIGGLNNQPQHF.

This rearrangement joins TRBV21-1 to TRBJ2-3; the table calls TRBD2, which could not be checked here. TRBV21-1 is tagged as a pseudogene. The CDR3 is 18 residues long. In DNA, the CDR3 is TGTGCCAGCAGCAAAGCGCTGTCTAGCGGGGGAGGCACAGATACGCAGTATTTT. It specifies CASSKALSSGGGTDTQYF.

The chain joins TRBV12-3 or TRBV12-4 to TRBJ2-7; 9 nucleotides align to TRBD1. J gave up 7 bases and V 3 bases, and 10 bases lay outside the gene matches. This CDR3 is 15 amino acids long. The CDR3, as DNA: TGTGCCAGCAGTTTCGGCGACAGGGGGAGTGGAGAGCAGTACTTC. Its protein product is CASSFGDRGSGEQYF.

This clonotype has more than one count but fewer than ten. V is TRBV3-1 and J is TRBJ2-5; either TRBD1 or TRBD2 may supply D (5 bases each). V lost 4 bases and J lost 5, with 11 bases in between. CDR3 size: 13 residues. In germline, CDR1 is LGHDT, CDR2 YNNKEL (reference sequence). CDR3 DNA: TGTGCCAGCAGCCCCTACGAGGGGGAGACCCAGTACTTC. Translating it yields CASSPYEGETQYF.

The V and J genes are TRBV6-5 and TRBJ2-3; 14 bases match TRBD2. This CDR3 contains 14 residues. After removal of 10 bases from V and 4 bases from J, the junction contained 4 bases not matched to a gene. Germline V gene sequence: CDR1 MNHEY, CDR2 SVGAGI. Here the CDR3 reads CATQTSGGADTQYF. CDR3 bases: TGTGCCACCCAGACTAGCGGGGGGGCAGATACGCAGTATTTT.

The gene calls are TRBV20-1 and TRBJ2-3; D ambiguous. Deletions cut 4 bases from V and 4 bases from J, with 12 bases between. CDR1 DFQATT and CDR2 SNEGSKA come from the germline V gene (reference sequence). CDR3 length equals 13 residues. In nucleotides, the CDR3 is TGCAGTGCTACCCTCGGAGTACCAGATACGCAGTATTTT. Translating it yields CSATLGVPDTQYF.

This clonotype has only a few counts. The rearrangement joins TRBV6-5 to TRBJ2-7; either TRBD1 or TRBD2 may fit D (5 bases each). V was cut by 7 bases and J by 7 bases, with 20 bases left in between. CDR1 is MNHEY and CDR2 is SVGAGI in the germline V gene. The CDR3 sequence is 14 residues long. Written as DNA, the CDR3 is TGTGCCAGCACGGGGCGCCTGGCCGGGGAGGAGCAGTACTTC. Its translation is CASTGRLAGEEQYF.

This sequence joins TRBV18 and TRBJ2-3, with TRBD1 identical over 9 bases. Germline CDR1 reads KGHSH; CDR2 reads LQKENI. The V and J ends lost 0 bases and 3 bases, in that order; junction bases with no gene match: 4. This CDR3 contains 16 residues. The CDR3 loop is CASSPPETGGTDTQYF. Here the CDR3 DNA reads TGTGCCAGCTCACCACCGGAGACAGGGGGGACAGATACGCAGTATTTT.